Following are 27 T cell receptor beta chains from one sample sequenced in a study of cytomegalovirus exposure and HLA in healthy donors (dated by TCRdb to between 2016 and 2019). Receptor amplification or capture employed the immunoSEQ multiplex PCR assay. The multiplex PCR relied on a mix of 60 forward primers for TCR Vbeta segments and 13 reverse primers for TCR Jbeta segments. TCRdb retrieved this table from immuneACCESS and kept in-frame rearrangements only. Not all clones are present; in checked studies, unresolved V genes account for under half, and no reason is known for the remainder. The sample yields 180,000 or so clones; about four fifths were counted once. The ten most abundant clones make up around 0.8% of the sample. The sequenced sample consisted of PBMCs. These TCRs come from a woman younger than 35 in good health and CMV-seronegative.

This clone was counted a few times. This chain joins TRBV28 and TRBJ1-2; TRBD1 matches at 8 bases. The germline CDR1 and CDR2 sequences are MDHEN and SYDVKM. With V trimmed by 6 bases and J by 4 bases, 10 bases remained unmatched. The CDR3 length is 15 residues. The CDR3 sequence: CASRPQSGGSYGYTF. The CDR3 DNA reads TGTGCCAGCAGACCGCAGTCAGGGGGCAGCTATGGCTACACCTTC.

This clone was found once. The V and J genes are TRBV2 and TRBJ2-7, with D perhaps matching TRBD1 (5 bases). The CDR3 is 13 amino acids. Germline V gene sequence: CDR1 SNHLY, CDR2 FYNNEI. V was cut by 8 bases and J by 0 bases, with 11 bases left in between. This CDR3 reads CASGAQGSYEQYF. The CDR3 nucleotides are TGTGCCAGCGGGGCCCAGGGCTCCTACGAGCAGTACTTC.

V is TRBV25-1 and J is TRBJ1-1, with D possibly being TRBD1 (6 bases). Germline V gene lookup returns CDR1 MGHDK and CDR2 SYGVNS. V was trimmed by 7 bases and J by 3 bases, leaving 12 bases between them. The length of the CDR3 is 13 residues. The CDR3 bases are TGTGCCAGCAAGGGAACAGGGTACACTGAAGCTTTCTTT. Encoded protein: CASKGTGYTEAFF.

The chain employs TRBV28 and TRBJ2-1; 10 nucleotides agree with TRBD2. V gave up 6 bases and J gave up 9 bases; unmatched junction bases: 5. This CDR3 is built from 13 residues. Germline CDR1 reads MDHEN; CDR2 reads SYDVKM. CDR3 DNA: TGTGCCAGCAGGCTAGCGGGAGTGAGTGAGCAGTTCTTC. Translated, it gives CASRLAGVSEQFF.

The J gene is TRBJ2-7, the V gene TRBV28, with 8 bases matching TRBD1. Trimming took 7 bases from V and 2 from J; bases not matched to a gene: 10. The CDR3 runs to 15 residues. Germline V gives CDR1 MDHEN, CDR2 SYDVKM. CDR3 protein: CASTTGGLETYEQYF. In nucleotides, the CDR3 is TGTGCCAGCACAACAGGGGGATTGGAGACCTACGAGCAGTACTTC.

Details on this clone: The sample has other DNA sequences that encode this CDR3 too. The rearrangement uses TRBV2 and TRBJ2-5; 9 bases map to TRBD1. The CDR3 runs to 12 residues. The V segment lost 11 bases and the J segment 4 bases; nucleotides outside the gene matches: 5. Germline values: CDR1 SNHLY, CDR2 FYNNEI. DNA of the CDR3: TGTGCCGGGGGACAGGGAACAGAGACCCAGTACTTC. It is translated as CAGGQGTETQYF.

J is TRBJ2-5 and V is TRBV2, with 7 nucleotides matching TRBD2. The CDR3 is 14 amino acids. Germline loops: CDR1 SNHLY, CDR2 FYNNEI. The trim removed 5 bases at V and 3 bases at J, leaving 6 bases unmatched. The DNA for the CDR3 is TGTGCCAGCAGTATCGGACTAGTTGAAGAGACCCAGTACTTC. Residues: CASSIGLVEETQYF. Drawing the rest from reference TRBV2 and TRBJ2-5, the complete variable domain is EPEVTQTPSHQVTQMGQEVILRCVPISNHLYFYWYRQILGQKVEFLVSFYNNEISEKSEIFDDQFSVERPDGSNFTLKIRSTKLEDSAMYFCASSIGLVEETQYFGPGTRLLVL.

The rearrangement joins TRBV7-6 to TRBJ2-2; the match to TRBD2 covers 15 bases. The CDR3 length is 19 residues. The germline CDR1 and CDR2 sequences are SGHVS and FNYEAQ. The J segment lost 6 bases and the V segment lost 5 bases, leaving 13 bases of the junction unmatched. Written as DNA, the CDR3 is TGTGCCAGCAGCCCGTTCGGACTAGCGGGAGGGAAAGTCGCCGGGGAGCTGTTTTTT. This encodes CASSPFGLAGGKVAGELFF. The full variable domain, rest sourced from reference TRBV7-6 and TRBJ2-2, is GAGVSQSPRYKVTKRGQDVALRCDPISGHVSLYWYRQALGQGPEFLTYFNYEAQQDKSGLPNDRFSAERPEGSISTLTIQRTEQRDSAMYRCASSPFGLAGGKVAGELFFGEGSRLTVL.

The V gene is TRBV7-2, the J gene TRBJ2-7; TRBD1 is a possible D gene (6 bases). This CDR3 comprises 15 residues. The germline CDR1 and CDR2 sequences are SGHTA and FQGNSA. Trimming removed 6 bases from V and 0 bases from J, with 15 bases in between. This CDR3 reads CASRQAGGHSYEQYF. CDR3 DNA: TGTGCCAGCAGACAAGCTGGGGGACACTCCTACGAGCAGTACTTC. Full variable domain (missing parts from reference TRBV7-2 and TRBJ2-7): GAGVSQSPSNKVTEKGKDVELRCDPISGHTALYWYRQSLGQGLEFLIYFQGNSAPDKSGLPSDRFSAERTGGSVSTLTIQRTQQEDSAVYLCASRQAGGHSYEQYFGPGTRLTVT.

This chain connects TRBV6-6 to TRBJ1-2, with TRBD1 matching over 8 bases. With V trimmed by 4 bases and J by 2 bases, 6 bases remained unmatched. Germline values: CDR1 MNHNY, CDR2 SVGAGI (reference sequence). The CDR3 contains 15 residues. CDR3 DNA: TGTGCCAGCAGTTTCACAGGGGGAAAAAACTATGGCTACACCTTC. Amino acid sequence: CASSFTGGKNYGYTF.

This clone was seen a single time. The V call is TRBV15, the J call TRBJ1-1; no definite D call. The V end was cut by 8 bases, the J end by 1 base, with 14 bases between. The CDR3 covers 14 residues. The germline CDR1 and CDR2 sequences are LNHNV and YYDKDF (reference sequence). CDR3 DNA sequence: TGTGCCACCCGAGGTGGAGGGAAGAACACTGAAGCTTTCTTT. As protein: CATRGGGKNTEAFF.

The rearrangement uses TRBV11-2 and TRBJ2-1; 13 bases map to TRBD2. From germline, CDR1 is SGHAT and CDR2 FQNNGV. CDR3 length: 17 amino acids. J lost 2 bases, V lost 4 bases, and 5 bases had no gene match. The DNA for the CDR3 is TGTGCCAGCAGCTCGGGACTAGCGGGGACGACCTACAATGAGCAGTTCTTC. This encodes CASSSGLAGTTYNEQFF.

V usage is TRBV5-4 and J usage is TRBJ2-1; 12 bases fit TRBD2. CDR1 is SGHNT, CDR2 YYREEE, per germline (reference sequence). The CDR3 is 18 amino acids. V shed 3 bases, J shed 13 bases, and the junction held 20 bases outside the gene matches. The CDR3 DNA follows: TGTGCCAGCAGCTCTGGGGCTAGCGGGAGGGCGGAAAGGGTAATACAGTTCTTC. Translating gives CASSSGASGRAERVIQFF.

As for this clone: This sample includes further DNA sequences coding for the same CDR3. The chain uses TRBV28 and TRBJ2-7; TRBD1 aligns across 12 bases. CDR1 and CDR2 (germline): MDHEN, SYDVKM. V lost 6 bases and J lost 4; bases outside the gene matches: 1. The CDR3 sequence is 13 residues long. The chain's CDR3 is CASRGQGAYEQYF. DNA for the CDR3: TGTGCCAGCAGGGGACAGGGGGCTTACGAGCAGTACTTC. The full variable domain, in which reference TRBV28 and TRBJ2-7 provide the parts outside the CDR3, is DVKVTQSSRYLVKRTGEKVFLECVQDMDHENMFWYRQDPGLGLRLIYFSYDVKMKEKGDIPEGYSVSREKKERFSLILESASTNQTSMYLCASRGQGAYEQYFGPGTRLTVT.

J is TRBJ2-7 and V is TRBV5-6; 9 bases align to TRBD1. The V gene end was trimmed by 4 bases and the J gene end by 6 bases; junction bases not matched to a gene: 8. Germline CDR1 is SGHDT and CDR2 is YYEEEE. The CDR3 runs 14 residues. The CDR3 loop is CASSHGTGRGEQYF. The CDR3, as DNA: TGTGCCAGCAGCCATGGGACAGGGCGAGGCGAGCAGTACTTC.

The CDR3 bases are TGTGCCAGCACCCGGACTAGTTTAGACCCTGGGGCCAACGTCCTGACTTTC. Encoded protein: CASTRTSLDPGANVLTF. This chain joins TRBV18 and TRBJ2-6; TRBD2 matches at 7 bases. The J segment lost 2 bases and the V segment lost 8 bases, leaving 12 bases of the junction unmatched. The CDR3 is 17 residues long. Germline CDR1 and CDR2: KGHSH and LQKENI.

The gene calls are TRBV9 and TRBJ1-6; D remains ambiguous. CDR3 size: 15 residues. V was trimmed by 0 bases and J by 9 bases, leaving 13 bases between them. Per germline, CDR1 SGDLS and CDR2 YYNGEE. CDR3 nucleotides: TGTGCCAGCAGCGTAGCTTCCGGGGTTCGTTCACCCCTCCACTTT. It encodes CASSVASGVRSPLHF.

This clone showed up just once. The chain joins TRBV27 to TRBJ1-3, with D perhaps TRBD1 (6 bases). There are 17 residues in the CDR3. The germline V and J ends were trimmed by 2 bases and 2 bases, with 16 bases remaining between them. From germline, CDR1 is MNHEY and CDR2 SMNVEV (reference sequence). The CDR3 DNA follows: TGTGCCAGCAGTTTACCCAACCTGGACAGTGCTGGAAACACCATATATTTT. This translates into CASSLPNLDSAGNTIYF.

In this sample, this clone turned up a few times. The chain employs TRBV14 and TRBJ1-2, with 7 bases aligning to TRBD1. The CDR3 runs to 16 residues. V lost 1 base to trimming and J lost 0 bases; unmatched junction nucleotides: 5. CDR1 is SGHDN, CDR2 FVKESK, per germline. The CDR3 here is CASSQGQQGTNYGYTF. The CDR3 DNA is TGTGCCAGCAGCCAAGGGCAACAGGGGACTAACTATGGCTACACCTTC.

CDR3 in DNA: TGTGCCCTTGGGAGGCGGGGGAACACCGGGGAGCTGTTTTTT. It encodes CALGRRGNTGELFF. V and J are TRBV30 and TRBJ2-2; perhaps TRBD2 as D (6 bases). Germline loops: CDR1 GTSNPN, CDR2 SVGIG (reference sequence). Trimming took 8 bases from V and 1 from J, leaving 14 bases between them. The CDR3 loop spans 14 amino acids.

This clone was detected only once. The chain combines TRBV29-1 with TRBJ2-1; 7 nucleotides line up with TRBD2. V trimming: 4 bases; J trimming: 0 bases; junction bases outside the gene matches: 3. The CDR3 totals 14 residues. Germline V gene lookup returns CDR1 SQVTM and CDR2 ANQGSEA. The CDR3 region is CSVVRGSSYNEQFF. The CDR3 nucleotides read TGCAGCGTTGTACGCGGGAGCTCCTACAATGAGCAGTTCTTC.

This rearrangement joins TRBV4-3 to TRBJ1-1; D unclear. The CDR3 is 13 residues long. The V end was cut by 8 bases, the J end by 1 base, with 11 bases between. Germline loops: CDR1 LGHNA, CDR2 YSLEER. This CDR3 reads CASRARENTEAFF. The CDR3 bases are TGCGCCAGCCGGGCGCGGGAGAACACTGAAGCTTTCTTT.

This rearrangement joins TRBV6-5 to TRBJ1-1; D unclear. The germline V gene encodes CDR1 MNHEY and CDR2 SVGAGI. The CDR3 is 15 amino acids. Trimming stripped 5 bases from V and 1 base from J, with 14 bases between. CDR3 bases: TGTGCCAGCAGTGGGAGTGGGTGGGAGAACACTGAAGCTTTCTTT. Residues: CASSGSGWENTEAFF.

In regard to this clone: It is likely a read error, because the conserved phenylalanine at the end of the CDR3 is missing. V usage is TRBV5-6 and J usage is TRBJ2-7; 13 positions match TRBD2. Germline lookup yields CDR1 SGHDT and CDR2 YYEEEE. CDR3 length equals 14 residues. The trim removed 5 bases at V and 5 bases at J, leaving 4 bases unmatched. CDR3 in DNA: TGTGCCAGCAGACTAGCGGGAGGGCGGAACGAGCAGTACCTC. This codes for CASRLAGGRNEQYL.

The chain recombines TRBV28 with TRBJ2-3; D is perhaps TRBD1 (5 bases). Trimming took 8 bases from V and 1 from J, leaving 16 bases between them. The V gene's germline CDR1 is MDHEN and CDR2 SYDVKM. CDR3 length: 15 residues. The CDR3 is CASGAWISGTDTQYF. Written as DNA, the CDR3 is TGTGCCAGCGGGGCATGGATTTCCGGCACAGATACGCAGTATTTT.

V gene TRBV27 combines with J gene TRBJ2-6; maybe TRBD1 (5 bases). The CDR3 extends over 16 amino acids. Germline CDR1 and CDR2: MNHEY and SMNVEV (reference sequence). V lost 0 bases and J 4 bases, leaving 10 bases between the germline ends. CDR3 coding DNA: TGTGCCAGCAGTTTATCGACAGTCCCCGGGGCCAACGTCCTGACTTTC. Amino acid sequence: CASSLSTVPGANVLTF.

CDR3 sequence (DNA): TGTGCCAGCAGCTTGGAGGGGCCCCATTTTGGGGAGCAGTACTTC. This gives the protein CASSLEGPHFGEQYF. The rearrangement uses TRBV5-4 and TRBJ2-7, with D possibly being TRBD1 (5 bases). V was shortened by 0 bases and J by 7 bases, with 17 bases between the two germline ends. Per germline, CDR1 SGHNT and CDR2 YYREEE (reference sequence). CDR3 length: 15 residues.